The text below deals with one T cell receptor beta chain. There are a few counts of this clone. What this receptor recognizes is not known. The record has no base qualities; no much larger clone is one base away. The record originates from a study of cytomegalovirus exposure and HLA in healthy donors listed by TCRdb under 2017. Background on the whole study: An earlier analysis of approximately 640 of the donors reported about 290 Gb of sequence data and some 120 million unique TCR beta sequences from about 180 million T cells. Both class I and class II loci were covered by HLA typing, at four-digit resolution. High-throughput TCR immunosequencing, statistical association of individual TCRs with disease status, and machine learning were combined to predict cytomegalovirus infection status. Besides the first cohort of more than 650 subjects, a separate validation cohort made up of over 100 different subjects was used. A later analysis re-analyzed previously published TCR beta repertoires from 666 donors and added high-resolution HLA genotyping to study TCR occurrence patterns. All discovery cohort repertoires had been generated using a single sequencing platform. Alongside the repertoire data, information on donor age, sex, ethnicity and CMV serostatus was compiled. Across around 400 genotyped donors of the cohort, an average of about 250,000 unique TCR beta nucleotide sequences per donor were sequenced, and around 20% of those sequences were non-productive. The later analysis used no new phenotypic data to find candidate immune exposures, relying instead on TCR beta sequences and their occurrence across donors. Using immunosequencing, the study profiled T cell repertoires from about 620 subjects and related those repertoires to cytomegalovirus serostatus. About five DR-DQ haplotypes were handled as single units for association and clustering, since linkage in the cohort was strong. In a later genetic analysis, genome-wide SNP genotypes for about three fifths of the roughly 670 donors were used, and that subset was treated as a discovery cohort. To decide whether each TCR beta V gene segment behaved as functional or pseudogenic, an earlier analysis of some 580 of the donors relied on high-throughput TCR beta sequencing. The number of donors typed differed by locus, with 629-630 for A, B, C, DRB1 and DQB1, around 500 for DQA1, 606 for DPA1, and 450 to 480 for DPB1. Of the 300 to 500 genotyped donors, 65% to 90% were placed in the genetic ancestry cluster associated with self-reported Caucasian donors. The study was designed to test whether signatures of past pathogen exposure could be identified by cataloging public T cell receptors. An early release covering over 500 HLA-typed donors comprised approximately 300 gigabases of sequencing data and roughly 85 million unique TCR sequences. The paper as a whole reports these results and caveats: In a later genetic analysis, fewer N-insertions in productive TCRs were reported among donors in an Asian-associated ancestry cluster than the roughly 700-donor mean. Most TCR sequences were observed very rarely across donors, whereas some public TCRs were present in many individuals. HLA typing was unavailable for some donors at each locus, so association tests used only the typed subset. A further reported finding was that TCR beta sequences accurately predicted the HLA-A and HLA-B alleles for most subjects in the first cohort. Correlated functional status among segregating V segments might reflect linkage disequilibrium, but an unknown experimental factor could not be ruled out. Because counts were too low, about 15 rarely observed V segments, including chromosome 9 orphons, were left out of the earlier analysis of some 640 of the donors. Only TCR beta chains were sequenced in this cohort, and the absence of alpha or paired-chain data limited detectable features. According to a later analysis, most CMV-associated TCR beta chains appeared to be HLA-restricted, and the HLA associations seemed to be driven largely by CMV exposure. A later genetic analysis associated a missense DCLRE1C variant with V-gene and J-gene trimming of TCR beta chains, and an independent cohort replicated the association. Some IMGT-functional V segments, including TRBV6-2 and TRBV6-3, could not be distinguished by the 87-base-pair reads and were therefore excluded. In an earlier analysis of around 600 of the donors, most TCR beta V segments appeared in productive rearrangements about 87% or about 30% of the time, broadly matching IMGT annotations. Immune exposure information for the cohort was limited to CMV serostatus. A later analysis associated about 17,000 TCR beta sequences with specific HLA alleles at a false discovery rate of 0.05. When HLA alleles, especially DR and DQ, strongly co-occurred, attributing TCR associations to individual alleles was difficult. In a later analysis, HLA-associated TCR beta chains were found to be more clonally expanded and to have lower generation probabilities than equally common non-associated chains. In vitro tests confirmed that a few of the cytomegalovirus-associated TCR beta chains recognize cytomegalovirus antigens. The study gave a list of under 200 TCR beta chains associated with cytomegalovirus. The authors suggested that the approach could potentially be generalized to other disease states and immunological phenotypes. According to a later analysis, parvovirus B19, influenza, CMV and Epstein-Barr virus appeared linked to several top co-occurrence clusters. In both the original and validation cohorts, the classifier was reported to diagnose cytomegalovirus status with high specificity and sensitivity. Presence/absence analyses assumed roughly uniform sequencing depth across donors, an assumption that may not hold. According to a later analysis, TCR association rates differed among HLA loci, with DRB1 alleles showing the most associated TCRs and HLA-C alleles showing the fewest. The sequencing pipeline was judged likely to have produced a cluster of highly shared sequence variants as a technical artifact.

V is clipped by 4 bases and J by 5 bases, and the sequence between their germline boundaries is 8 bases long. Counted from cysteine to phenylalanine, this CDR3 has 11 amino acids. Only the CDR3 DNA is retained, 33 bases long and in frame from the first base. Looking up the germline V gene yields CDR1 SQVTM and CDR2 ANQGSEA. The cohort consisted of 666 healthy bone marrow donors. All cohort members were sampled while nominally healthy, although unrecorded immune exposures were likely present. The donor was CMV seropositive and belonged to the group of a few hundred seropositive cohort members. A peripheral blood sample was provided by each donor, and peripheral blood mononuclear cells were used for TCR beta sequencing. Genomic DNA was extracted from the blood cell samples with the Qiagen DNeasy Blood Extraction Kit. Libraries were built with the immunoSEQ multiplex PCR assay. For the multiplex PCR, a mixture combining 60 forward primers for TCR Vbeta segments and 13 reverse primers for TCR Jbeta segments was used. Amplification of the CDR3 region of rearranged TCR beta genes was performed with a multiplex PCR assay on genomic DNA. On the Illumina HiSeq System, the amplified TCR beta libraries were sequenced as 87-base-pair reads. Concerning the study's data processing: In a later analysis, 80 million or so unique TCR beta chains were counted across the approximately 640 repertoires, and roughly 9.9 million of these chains were shared by at least two donors. Raw reads were error-corrected and collapsed into unique sequences with a nearest-neighbor algorithm that merged closely related sequences to remove PCR and sequencing errors. Alignment of CDR3 sequences to IMGT reference sequences was used to assign V, D and J gene segments. For a sequence to be retained, a match of at least six nucleotides to both a V gene segment and a J gene segment was required. Rearrangements were classified as productive when the CDR3 lacked stop codons and remained in frame with V and J, and all other rearrangements were classified as non-productive. Following IMGT convention, CDR3 was defined as the stretch from the second conserved V-encoded cysteine to the conserved J-encoded phenylalanine. In an earlier analysis of 587 of the donors, sequences lacking an unambiguous match to a single V gene segment were excluded. An earlier analysis of a few hundred of the donors called V segments functional above 56.7% productive rearrangements and segregating when the between-donor standard deviation exceeded 5%. To diagnose cytomegalovirus status from the catalog of TCR beta chain sequences, a statistical classification framework was built. In a later analysis, TCR nucleotide sequences were compared against IMGT/GENE-DB human TR gene sequences so that V and J genes could be assigned. A later analysis assigned CDR3 sequences and most-parsimonious VDJ recombination scenarios with the TCRdist pipeline. In a later analysis, every TCR beta chain was defined by the combination of its CDR3 amino acid sequence and its V-gene family, and reads without a unique V-gene family were dropped. To address suspected cross-contamination and a sequencing artifact, a later analysis removed 550 to 750 highly shared, low-generation-probability nucleotide sequences. For each public chain, a later analysis derived a clonal expansion index from normalized ranks of inferred template counts within each repertoire. A later analysis computed generation probabilities with a VDJ recombination model fitted to out-of-frame rearrangements, and checked the results against IGoR. In a later analysis, TCR-TCR, TCR-HLA and TCR-CMV co-occurrence was scored with hypergeometric tests, and a repertoire-size bias correction was applied to TCR pairs. In a later analysis, false discovery rates were estimated by permuting HLA or CMV assignments 20 times. In a later analysis, co-occurring TCRs were grouped using DBSCAN, and TCRdist sequence similarity was added for clustering within HLA-allele-positive subsets. Repertoires with fewer than 30,000 or more than 120,000 public chains were left out of co-occurrence clustering, as were about five repertoires with anomalous nucleotide sharing. Here the immuneACCESS table is served through TCRdb, limited to in-frame sequences with V and J called. Missing clones are a known gap in these copies; in checked studies unresolved V genes cover under half, and the rest lacks a known reason. V and J calls and clone size follow that table, whereas D and trimming were derived from the DNA. The sample table contains around 130,000 clones; only one count was recorded for 60% to 80% of them. Together, the top ten hold around 2.5% of the sample.

The sample comprised PBMCs. This TCR came from an older woman in good health and CMV-seropositive. Rearrangement joined TRBV29-1 to TRBJ1-1, with no confident D gene call. The nucleotide sequence reads TGCAGCGTTGTAGGCGGGACTGAAGCTTTCTTT. It translates to CSVVGGTEAFF.